The TCR beta chain described here comes from a study of blood T cell repertoires in COVID-19. Whole-study context: COVID-19 samples from acute and convalescent phases originated in the United States, Italy and Spain. T cells, B-cell-depleted T cells, or PBMCs provided the cDNA or gDNA that served as material.

V lost 5 bases to trimming and J lost 5 bases, with 12 bases between them. Germline CDR1 is SGHTA and CDR2 is FQGTGA. CDR3 length equals 13 residues. Authors' processing steps: The assay estimated nucleated cells by amplifying reference gene primers. Assay: immunoSEQ multiplex PCR; the TCRdb copy retains only in-frame clones and omits some. D and trimming come from the DNA, and the V and J calls and clone size come from that table. The table lists around 99,000 clones, approximately 88% of them singletons. The V gene is TRBV7-3, the J gene TRBJ2-5; weak D call: TRBD1 (5 bases). This clonotype originated in a human donor in a cohort sampled during active COVID-19. Material for sequencing was peripheral blood. The CDR3 here is CASSPGHGETQYF. In nucleotides, the CDR3 is TGTGCCAGCAGCCCCGGACACGGGGAGACCCAGTACTTC.